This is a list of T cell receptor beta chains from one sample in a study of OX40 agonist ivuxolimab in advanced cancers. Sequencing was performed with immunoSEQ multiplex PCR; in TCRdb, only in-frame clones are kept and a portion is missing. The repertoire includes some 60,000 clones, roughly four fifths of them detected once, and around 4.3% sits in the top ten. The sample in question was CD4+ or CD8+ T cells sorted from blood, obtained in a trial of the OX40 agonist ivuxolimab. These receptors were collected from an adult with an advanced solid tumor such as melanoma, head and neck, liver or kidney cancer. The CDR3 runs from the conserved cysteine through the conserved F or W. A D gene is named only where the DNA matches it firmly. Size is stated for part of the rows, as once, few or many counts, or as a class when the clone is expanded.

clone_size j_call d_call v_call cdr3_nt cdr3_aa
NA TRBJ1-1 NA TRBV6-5 TGTGCCAGCAGTTACCAGGACAGTTATGAAGCTTTCTTT CASSYQDSYEAFF
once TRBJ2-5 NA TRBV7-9 TGTGCCGCAGGACGGGGAGAGACCCAGTACTTC CAAGRGETQYF
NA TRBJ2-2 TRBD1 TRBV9 TGTGCCAGCAGCGGCCTGGAGGGACAGGGTACCGGGGAGCTGTTTTTT CASSGLEGQGTGELFF
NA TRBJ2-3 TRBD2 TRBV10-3 TGTGCCATCAGTGTCCGGGGGGGGATAGATACGCAGTATTTT CAISVRGGIDTQYF
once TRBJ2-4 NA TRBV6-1 TGTGCCAGCAGGCACAGGGTAGCCAAAAACATTCAGTACTTC CASRHRVAKNIQYF
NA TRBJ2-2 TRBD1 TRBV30 TGTGCCTGGAGTGTATCGAGGACAGGGGACACCGGGGAGCTGTTTTTT CAWSVSRTGDTGELFF
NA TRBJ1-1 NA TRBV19 TGTGCCAGTAGTGCTTGGGGCGGGGCACGGACTGAAGCTTTCTTT CASSAWGGARTEAFF
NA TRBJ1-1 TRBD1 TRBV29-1 TGCAGCGTTGAGGGGGGACAGGGTAGGTTGAACACTGAAGCTTTCTTT CSVEGGQGRLNTEAFF
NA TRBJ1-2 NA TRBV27 TGTGCCAGCAGTTTATTGGCCCGAACGGACTATGGCTACACCTTC CASSLLARTDYGYTF
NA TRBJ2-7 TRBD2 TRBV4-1 TGCGCCAGCAGCCACACTAGCGACTCCTACGAGCAGTACTTC CASSHTSDSYEQYF
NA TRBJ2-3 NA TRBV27 TGTGCCAGCAAAGCCTACAGCTCCCGCGCAGATACGCAGTATTTT CASKAYSSRADTQYF
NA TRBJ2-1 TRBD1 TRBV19 TGTGCCAGTAGTATAGGGACAGGGGGCAAGACCAATGAGCAGTTCTTC CASSIGTGGKTNEQFF
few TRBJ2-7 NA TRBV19 TGTGCCAGTAGTATGAGTACGGCCGCCCCATCCTACGAGCAGTACTTC CASSMSTAAPSYEQYF
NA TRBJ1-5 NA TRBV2 TGTGCCAGCAGTGAAGGTAGGGTTATCCAGCCCCAGCATTTT CASSEGRVIQPQHF
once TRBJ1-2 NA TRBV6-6 TGTGCCAGCAGACCGTTTCAGGGCAGCTATGGCTACACCTTC CASRPFQGSYGYTF
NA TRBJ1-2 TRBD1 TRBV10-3 TGTGCCATCAGTGAGTCTAAGGACAGGGGAGGCTATGGCTACACCTTC CAISESKDRGGYGYTF
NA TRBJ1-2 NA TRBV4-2 TGTGCCAGCAGCTTTGGGCACTATGGCTACACCTTC CASSFGHYGYTF
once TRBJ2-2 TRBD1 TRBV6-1 TGTGCCAGCAGTGACGGACAGGGGGCCCCCGGGGAGCTGTTTTTT CASSDGQGAPGELFF
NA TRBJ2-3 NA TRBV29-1 TGCAGCGTTGCGGGACCTCCTAGCACAGATACGCAGTATTTT CSVAGPPSTDTQYF
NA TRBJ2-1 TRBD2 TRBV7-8 TGTGCCAGCAGCTCCACCGGGACTACCTACAATGAGCAGTTCTTC CASSSTGTTYNEQFF
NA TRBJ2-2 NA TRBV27 TGTGCCAGCAGTTTCGGCAGGGACACCGGGGAGCTGTTTTTT CASSFGRDTGELFF
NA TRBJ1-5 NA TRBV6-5 TGTGCCAGCAGTTTGCGGTCTAGCAATCAGCCCCAGCATTTT CASSLRSSNQPQHF
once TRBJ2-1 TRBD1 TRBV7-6 TGTGCCAGCAGTCGGACAGGCAATGAGCAGTTCTTC CASSRTGNEQFF
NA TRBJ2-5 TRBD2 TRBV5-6 TGTGCCAGCAGCTTGGTCCAGCGGGGGGGCCGAGAGACCCAGTACTTC CASSLVQRGGRETQYF
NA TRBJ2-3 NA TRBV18 TGTGCCAGCTCACCAGCGGGACAAACAGATACGCAGTATTTT CASSPAGQTDTQYF
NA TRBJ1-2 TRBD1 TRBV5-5 TGTGCCAGCAGCGGGACAGGGGACGACTATGGCTACACCTTC CASSGTGDDYGYTF
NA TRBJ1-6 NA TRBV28 TGTGCCAGCAGCCCCCGGGGCGCGTCCTATAATTCACCCCTCCACTTT CASSPRGASYNSPLHF
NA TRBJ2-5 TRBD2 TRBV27 TGTGCCAGCAGTTTATCCCTCGGGGGTAGCGGGGTCGCAGAGACCCAGTACTTC CASSLSLGGSGVAETQYF
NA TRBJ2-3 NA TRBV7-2 TGTGCCAGCAGCTGGCAGGGGTCAGATACGCAGTATTTT CASSWQGSDTQYF
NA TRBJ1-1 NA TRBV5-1 TGCGCCAGCAGCTTGTTCATGAACACTGAAGCTTTCTTT CASSLFMNTEAFF
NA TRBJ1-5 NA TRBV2 TGTGCCAGCAGTGACCCCGGGGATAGGCAGCCCCAGCATTTT CASSDPGDRQPQHF
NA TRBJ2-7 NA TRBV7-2 TGTGCCAGCTCCCTATCGAGTGGGAGCTCCTACGAGCAGTACTTC CASSLSSGSSYEQYF
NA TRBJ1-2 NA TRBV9 TGTGCCAGCCATGGGGGGATTAGTGGCTACACCTTC CASHGGISGYTF
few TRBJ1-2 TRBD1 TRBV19 TGTGCCAGCTCTCCACAGGGGAACTATGGCTACACCTTC CASSPQGNYGYTF
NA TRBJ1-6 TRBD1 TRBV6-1 TGTGCCAGCAGTACGACAGGGGTGGCTTCACCCCTCCACTTT CASSTTGVASPLHF
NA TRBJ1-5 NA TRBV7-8 TGTGCCAGCAGCGGAATGGGCGGGAATGTGGGCAATCAGCCCCAGCATTTT CASSGMGGNVGNQPQHF
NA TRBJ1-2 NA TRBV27 TGTGCCAGCAGTTTATTCGGGCCCTTAGGGGACTATGGCTACACCTTC CASSLFGPLGDYGYTF
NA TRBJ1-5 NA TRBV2 TGTGCCAGCAGTGTTTTACCCGGGGCCACGGGACAGCCCCAGCATTTT CASSVLPGATGQPQHF
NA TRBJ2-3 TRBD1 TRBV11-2 TGTGCCAGCAGCTCGGCGGACAGGCGCACAGATACGCAGTATTTT CASSSADRRTDTQYF
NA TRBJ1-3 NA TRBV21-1 TGTGCCAGCAGCAAGGAGGGCGGCTCTGGAAACACCATATATTTT CASSKEGGSGNTIYF
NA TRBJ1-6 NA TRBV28 TGTGCCAGCAGTTTATGGGGGCTCCGTATAGGGGATGAGAATTCACCCCTCCACTTT CASSLWGLRIGDENSPLHF
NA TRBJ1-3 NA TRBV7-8 TGTGCCAGCAGCTTAGAATCGAGCTCTGGAAACACCATATATTTT CASSLESSSGNTIYF
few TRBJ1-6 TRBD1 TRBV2 TGTGCCGGAAAGGGACAGGGTAATTCACCCCTCCACTTT CAGKGQGNSPLHF
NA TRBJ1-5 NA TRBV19 TGTGCCAGTTGCGACAGAGAAAATAGCAATCAGCCCCAGCATTTT CASCDRENSNQPQHF
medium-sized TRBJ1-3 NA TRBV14 TGTGCCAGCAGCCAAGAAAGCTCTGGAAACACCATATATTTT CASSQESSGNTIYF